The clone carrying this T cell receptor (beta chain) was recorded many times. Its antigen remains unknown. This sample was taken from a study of identical twins. Study results and caveats: Beta out-of-frame sequences displayed a weaker excess of sharing between twins.

cDNA carried unique molecular identifiers, and a universal primer site was added by template switching. Each CDR3 protein gets one entry after TCRdb re-called the 5' RACE reads with MiXCR. The profile shows approximately 220,000 distinct CDR3 sequences, around a tenth of them singletons. This CDR3 is built from 14 residues. The V and J ends lost 2 bases and 4 bases, in that order; junction bases with no gene match: 1. Everyone who donated was a healthy Caucasian. The rearrangement links TRBV12-3 or TRBV12-4 to TRBJ2-5; 10 bases align to TRBD1. Source material: memory (CD45RO+) T cells sorted from blood. The source is a woman between 18 and 29 years old in good health. Written as DNA, the CDR3 is TGTGCCAGCAGTTTATGGACAGGGGGAGAGACCCAGTACTTC. Encoded protein: CASSLWTGGETQYF.